The rows below give T cell receptor beta chains drawn from one sample of a study of T-cell reconstitution after alpha-beta-depleted transplantation in children. Via MiXCR, TCRdb re-called the PCR reads, giving one row per CDR3 protein. Of about a million distinct CDR3 sequences in the sample, about 26% were seen once. The sample here was PBMCs, mostly from graft donor cells, taken 360 days after TCRalphabeta/CD19-depleted stem cell transplant. The origin of the receptors is a boy under two years old who had a stem cell transplant for SCID, so the T cells may come from the graft donor. Both conserved end residues are part of each CDR3. Each record gives: D gene, J gene, V gene, clone size, CDR3 protein, CDR3 DNA. A D gene is named only where the DNA matches it firmly. The size of a clone is reported for some rows only, either as once, few or many, or as a class for expanded clones.

>.|TRBJ1-2|TRBV7-9|many
CASSLEQVLGGYTF
TGTGCCAGCAGCTTAGAGCAGGTGTTAGGTGGCTACACCTTC
>.|TRBJ1-1|TRBV6-2/TRBV6-3|.
CASSYRQMNTEAFF
TGTGCCAGCAGTTACCGACAGATGAACACTGAAGCTTTCTTT
>.|TRBJ2-5|TRBV3-1|.
CASSLGAGRIPETQYF
TGTGCCAGCAGCCTCGGGGCAGGAAGGATACCAGAGACCCAGTACTTC
>TRBD1|TRBJ1-2|TRBV24-1|.
CATSEYRDRVTDGYTF
TGTGCCACCAGTGAGTATCGGGACAGGGTTACGGATGGCTACACCTTC
>.|TRBJ2-2|TRBV11-2|.
CASSLDAGRNTGELFF
TGTGCCAGCAGCTTAGATGCAGGAAGGAACACCGGGGAGCTGTTTTTT
>.|TRBJ2-3|TRBV10-2|.
CASSEAPITDTQYF
TGCGCCAGCAGTGAAGCCCCGATCACAGATACGCAGTATTTT
>.|TRBJ2-7|TRBV7-9|.
CASSLDTYYEQYF
TGTGCCAGCAGCTTGGACACCTACTACGAGCAGTACTTC
>.|TRBJ2-6|TRBV6-5|many
CASSYRGAGANVLTF
TGTGCCAGCAGTTACCGGGGCGCTGGGGCCAACGTCCTGACTTTC
>.|TRBJ2-1|TRBV20-1|.
CSARPRYSSYNEQFF
TGCAGTGCTAGACCCAGGTACTCATCCTACAATGAGCAGTTCTTC
>.|TRBJ2-7|TRBV6-1|few
CASSEPLWASYEQYF
TGTGCCAGCAGTGAGCCTCTCTGGGCCTCCTACGAGCAGTACTTC
>.|TRBJ1-1|TRBV20-1|few
CSARVELLNTEAFF
TGCAGTGCTAGAGTAGAACTCCTTAACACTGAAGCTTTCTTT
>.|TRBJ1-2|TRBV29-1|.
CSVEANSDYGYTF
TGCAGCGTTGAAGCGAACAGTGACTATGGCTACACCTTC
>.|TRBJ2-2|TRBV2|few
CASSERLTANTGELFF
TGTGCCAGCAGTGAGCGATTAACAGCGAACACCGGGGAGCTGTTTTTT
>.|TRBJ1-1|TRBV6-1|.
CASSQRGSSTTEAFF
TGTGCCAGCAGCCAGAGGGGGAGCTCAACAACTGAAGCTTTCTTT
>TRBD2|TRBJ2-2|TRBV7-2|few
CATTGATGGHTGELFF
TGTGCAACGACGGGGGCCACGGGGGGGCACACCGGGGAGCTGTTTTTT
>.|TRBJ1-6|TRBV6-2/TRBV6-3|.
CASSPRGEASPLHF
TGTGCCAGCAGCCCTCGGGGGGAAGCTTCACCCCTCCACTTT
>TRBD1|TRBJ2-2|TRBV12-3/TRBV12-4|.
CASSRDRVYTGELFF
TGTGCCAGCAGCCGCGACAGGGTGTACACCGGGGAGCTGTTTTTT
>.|TRBJ2-5|TRBV27|few
CASRGALRPETQYF
TGTGCCAGCAGGGGGGCCTTACGTCCGGAGACCCAGTACTTC
>.|TRBJ2-6|TRBV30|few
CAWIGGDGANVLTF
TGTGCCTGGATAGGAGGGGATGGGGCCAACGTCCTGACTTTC
>.|TRBJ2-3|TRBV20-1|.
CSARDFERHGGTDTQYF
TGCAGTGCTAGAGATTTTGAGCGCCACGGAGGGACAGATACGCAGTATTTT
>TRBD2|TRBJ2-5|TRBV12-3/TRBV12-4|.
CASIHRLAIGGTQYF
TGTGCCAGCATTCATAGACTAGCGATCGGGGGGACCCAGTACTTC
>.|TRBJ2-6|TRBV5-1|.
CASSLGPSFSGANVLTF
TGCGCCAGCAGCTTAGGACCTTCTTTCTCTGGGGCCAACGTCCTGACTTTC
>TRBD1|TRBJ2-7|TRBV28|.
CASSDRQGRCKQYF
TGTGCCAGCAGCGATAGACAGGGGCGATGTAAGCAGTACTTC
>.|TRBJ2-4|TRBV3-1|.
CASSQDLWGPQYF
TGTGCCAGCAGCCAAGACTTGTGGGGCCCTCAGTACTTC
>.|TRBJ1-1|TRBV5-1|few
CASSRRGAGLNTEAFF
TGCGCCAGCAGCCGGAGAGGGGCGGGATTGAACACTGAAGCTTTCTTT
>TRBD2|TRBJ2-7|TRBV20-1|.
CSARGGGSYEQYF
TGCAGTGCTAGAGGGGGGGGCTCCTACGAGCAGTACTTC
>TRBD1|TRBJ2-1|TRBV12-5|.
CASGPETGLDVNEQFF
TGTGCTAGTGGTCCAGAGACAGGGTTGGACGTCAATGAGCAGTTCTTC
>.|TRBJ2-3|TRBV28|few
CASSLRVHTQYF
TGTGCCAGCAGTTTGCGAGTTCATACGCAGTATTTT
>.|TRBJ1-1|TRBV12-3/TRBV12-4|few
CASSLEVARGTEAFF
TGTGCCAGCAGTTTAGAAGTAGCGCGGGGCACTGAAGCTTTCTTT
>.|TRBJ1-6|TRBV6-5|few
CASSYSNSLGYSPLHF
TGTGCCAGCAGTTACTCGAACTCCTTGGGGTATTCACCCCTCCACTTT
>.|TRBJ2-7|TRBV7-2|few
CASSLVVAGVGSYEQYF
TGTGCCAGCAGCTTAGTAGTGGCAGGGGTCGGGTCCTACGAGCAGTACTTC
>.|TRBJ2-1|TRBV7-8|.
CASSPFVLSSYNEQFF
TGTGCCAGCAGCCCATTTGTGCTCAGCTCCTACAATGAGCAGTTCTTC
>.|TRBJ1-2|TRBV12-3/TRBV12-4|.
CASTEKGPRYGYTF
TGTGCCAGCACCGAAAAGGGGCCGCGGTATGGCTACACCTTC
>.|TRBJ2-3|TRBV5-1|.
CASSLGRGAFASTDTQYF
TGCGCCAGCAGCTTGGGACGGGGGGCCTTCGCTAGCACAGATACGCAGTATTTT
>TRBD1|TRBJ2-5|TRBV5-1|few
CASSLEGAMETQYF
TGCGCCAGCAGCTTGGAGGGGGCGATGGAGACCCAGTACTTC
>.|TRBJ1-1|TRBV6-2/TRBV6-3|.
CASSSLAAAEAFF
TGTGCCAGCAGCTCCCTGGCGGCTGCTGAAGCTTTCTTT
>.|TRBJ1-1|TRBV12-3/TRBV12-4|few
CASSSAGTMNTEAFF
TGTGCCAGCAGTTCGGCAGGGACCATGAACACTGAAGCTTTCTTT
>TRBD1|TRBJ1-2|TRBV12-3/TRBV12-4|.
CASSSWGTATNYGYTF
TGTGCCAGCAGCTCATGGGGGACAGCCACTAACTATGGCTACACCTTC
>TRBD2|TRBJ2-5|TRBV7-2|many
CASSLVASGVQETQYF
TGTGCCAGCAGCTTAGTGGCTAGCGGGGTTCAAGAGACCCAGTACTTC
>.|TRBJ1-2|TRBV7-4|few
CASSLGPKGIYGYTF
TGTGCCAGCAGCTTAGGTCCCAAGGGAATCTATGGCTACACCTTC
>.|TRBJ1-5|TRBV20-1|.
CSASRGRNQPQHF
TGCAGTGCTAGTAGGGGGAGGAATCAGCCCCAGCATTTT
>TRBD2|TRBJ2-3|TRBV7-3|.
CASSRGGAGDTQYF
TGTGCCAGCAGCCGCGGGGGGGCCGGAGATACGCAGTATTTT
>.|TRBJ2-7|TRBV20-1|.
CSARKDEQYF
TGCAGTGCTAGAAAGGACGAGCAGTACTTC
>.|TRBJ1-4|TRBV5-5|.
CASSRVGQDNEKLFF
TGTGCCAGCAGCCGTGTGGGTCAGGATAATGAAAAACTGTTTTTT
>.|TRBJ2-2|TRBV29-1|few
CSVEIQRAGELFF
TGCAGCGTTGAGATCCAGCGGGCCGGGGAGCTGTTTTTT
>TRBD1|TRBJ2-4|TRBV12-3/TRBV12-4|few
CASRGQGANIQYF
TGTGCCAGCAGAGGACAGGGGGCTAACATTCAGTACTTC
>.|TRBJ2-1|TRBV29-1|.
CSVGAGWNNEQFF
TGCAGCGTTGGGGCAGGGTGGAACAATGAGCAGTTCTTC
>.|TRBJ2-3|TRBV4-2|once
CASSQDPGGATDTQYF
TGTGCCAGCAGCCAAGACCCAGGTGGGGCGACAGATACGCAGTATTTT
>TRBD1|TRBJ2-5|TRBV5-1|.
CASSWGTGPRDQYF
TGCGCCAGCAGCTGGGGGACAGGCCCGCGGGACCAGTACTTC
>.|TRBJ2-3|TRBV7-2|few
CASSLRRDTDTQYF
TGTGCCAGCAGCTTAAGAAGGGACACAGATACGCAGTATTTT
>TRBD1|TRBJ1-3|TRBV12-3/TRBV12-4|.
CASSSRGLRGNTIYF
TGTGCCAGCAGTTCCAGGGGGCTGAGGGGAAACACCATATATTTT
>.|TRBJ1-5|TRBV7-8|.
CASSPRPGPLNQPQHF
TGTGCCAGCAGCCCCAGGCCGGGACCTCTCAATCAGCCCCAGCATTTT
>.|TRBJ2-7|TRBV7-2|few
CASSLASRNDLYEQYF
TGTGCCAGCAGCTTAGCTTCCCGTAACGACCTCTACGAGCAGTACTTC